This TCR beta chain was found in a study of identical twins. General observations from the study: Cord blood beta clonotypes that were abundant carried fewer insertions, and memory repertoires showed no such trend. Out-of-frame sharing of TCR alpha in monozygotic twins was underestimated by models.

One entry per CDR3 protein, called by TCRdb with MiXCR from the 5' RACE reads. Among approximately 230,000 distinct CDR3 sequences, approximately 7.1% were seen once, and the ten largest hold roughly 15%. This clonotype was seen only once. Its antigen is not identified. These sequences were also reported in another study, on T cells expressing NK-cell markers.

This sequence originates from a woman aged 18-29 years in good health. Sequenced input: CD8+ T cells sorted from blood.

The CDR3 nucleotides read TGTGCCACCCTGGGCGCGGATTACGAGCAGTACTTC. Residues: CATLGADYEQYF. The chain joins TRBV12-3 or TRBV12-4 to TRBJ2-7; D remains unclear. CDR3 size: 12 residues. V lost 10 bases and J 4 bases, leaving 14 bases between the germline ends.